The clone carrying this TCR beta chain has ten or more counts. These data are taken from a study of response to subunit inactivated influenza vaccine. TCRdb called the RT-PCR reads again in MiXCR, with one record for every CDR3 protein. The sample carries about 540,000 distinct CDR3 sequences, approximately 22% recorded once. V was shortened by 1 base and J by 5 bases, with 6 bases between the two germline ends. Germline V lookup: CDR1 SGHTA, CDR2 FQGNSA. CDR3 length: 13 residues. These data also formed part of another study, on T cells expressing NK-cell markers. That report adds: Generation of TCR beta cDNA was performed by 5'RACE template switching incorporating UMIs. For about six donors, the dominant NKG2C+ clonotypes made up roughly 1.0-7.5% of their CD8+ T cells.

This chain joins TRBV7-2 and TRBJ2-1, with D unresolved. The clonotype was recovered from a man in his forties or fifties who received an inactivated influenza vaccine. Sequenced here: CD4+ T cells sorted from PBMCs, sampled 12 days after vaccination. DNA for the CDR3: TGTGCCAGCAGCTTAGGGCCGAACAATGAGCAGTTCTTC. This encodes CASSLGPNNEQFF. Using reference TRBV7-2 and TRBJ2-1 for the parts outside the CDR3, the full variable domain is GAGVSQSPSNKVTEKGKDVELRCDPISGHTALYWYRQSLGQGLEFLIYFQGNSAPDKSGLPSDRFSAERTGGSVSTLTIQRTQQEDSAVYLCASSLGPNNEQFFGPGTRLTVL.